The 21 T cell receptor beta chains in this list originate from one sample, sequenced in a study of T cell changes during pregnancy in multiple sclerosis. Clones were read by immunoSEQ multiplex PCR, and TCRdb kept only the in-frame ones, dropping some. The sample carries tens of thousands of clones, 85% to 95% recorded once. This specimen consisted of CD8+ T cells from peripheral blood mononuclear cells, obtained in the third trimester of pregnancy. Receptor source: a female donor with multiple sclerosis, enrolled in a pregnancy study.

The chain employs TRBV4-1 and TRBJ2-1; TRBD2 matches 11 bases. Germline V gene data show CDR1 as MGHRA and CDR2 as YSYEKL. The CDR3 contains 15 residues. V was pared by 0 bases and J by 8 bases, with 3 bases of the junction left unmatched. CDR3 sequence: CASSQEPTSGDEQFF. The CDR3 DNA reads as TGCGCCAGCAGCCAAGAGCCGACTAGCGGGGATGAGCAGTTCTTC.

V and J are TRBV9 and TRBJ1-1; weak D call: TRBD1 (6 bases). Between the trimmed V and J ends, which lost 0 bases and 8 bases, there was a span of 11 bases. Germline V CDR1 and CDR2: SGDLS, YYNGEE. The CDR3 is made up of 13 amino acids. In DNA, the CDR3 is TGTGCCAGCAGCGTAGAGGGGGGGCGGGAAGCTTTCTTT. It encodes CASSVEGGREAFF.

The rearrangement joins TRBV11-2 to TRBJ2-1; tentative D call: TRBD2 (5 bases). V was shortened by 5 bases and J by 8 bases, with 19 bases between the two germline ends. CDR1 is SGHAT, CDR2 FQNNGV, per germline. This CDR3 comprises 15 residues. DNA of the CDR3: TGTGCCAGCAGCCCTATACTAGAGGTGGACGATGAGCAGTTCTTC. Protein: CASSPILEVDDEQFF.

V gene TRBV4-2 combines with J gene TRBJ2-1; D remains unclear. The CDR3 contains 12 residues. CDR1 LGHNA and CDR2 YNFKEQ come from the germline V gene. V dropped 6 bases and J dropped 5 bases, with 8 bases sitting between them. CDR3 nucleotides: TGTGCCAGCAGAGTCAGCGACAATGAGCAGTTCTTC. Translation: CASRVSDNEQFF.

This clone showed up just a few times. The V gene is TRBV7-6, the J gene TRBJ1-1, with D perhaps matching TRBD1 (6 bases). V lost 1 base, J lost 8 bases, and 11 bases lay in between. CDR1 is SGHVS and CDR2 is FNYEAQ in the germline V gene. This CDR3 region has 13 residues. CDR3 nucleotides: TGTGCCAGCAGCTTAGGAGAGAGGGGGGAAGCTTTCTTT. Translating gives CASSLGERGEAFF.

This sequence joins TRBV10-3 and TRBJ2-5; possibly TRBD2 for D (5 bases). Germline V gene data show CDR1 as ENHRY and CDR2 as SYGVKD. V lost 4 bases and J lost 5, with 8 bases in between. This CDR3 comprises 12 residues. The CDR3 loop is CAISARRETQYF. The DNA of the CDR3 is TGTGCCATCAGTGCCCGGAGGGAGACCCAGTACTTC.

V and J are TRBV5-1 and TRBJ1-4, with 7 bases lining up with TRBD1. J lost 4 bases, V lost 2 bases, and 20 bases had no gene match. Germline-derived CDR1 and CDR2 are SGHRS and YFSETQ. CDR3 length: 20 residues. CDR3 region: CASSFLPTRKGQEVNEKLFF. The DNA for the CDR3 is TGCGCCAGCAGCTTCTTACCGACCCGCAAAGGACAGGAAGTTAATGAAAAACTGTTTTTT.

The J gene is TRBJ2-1, the V gene TRBV11-3; TRBD1 matches at 7 bases. There are 15 residues in the CDR3. Germline values: CDR1 SGHNT, CDR2 YENEEA. After removal of 4 bases from V and 7 bases from J, the junction contained 10 bases not matched to a gene. The CDR3 nucleotides read TGTGCCAGCAGCTCCCCAACCGGGACAGAAAATGAGCAGTTCTTC. Protein: CASSSPTGTENEQFF.

The chain links TRBV7-9 to TRBJ1-5; 8 bases align to TRBD1. V dropped 5 bases and J dropped 6; count of bases not matched to a gene: 0. Germline V lookup: CDR1 SEHNR, CDR2 FQNEAQ (reference sequence). The CDR3 consists of 12 residues. CDR3 coding DNA: TGTGCCAGCAGCGACAGGGGTCAGCCCCAGCATTTT. Residues: CASSDRGQPQHF.

The chain employs TRBV6-6 and TRBJ2-3, with a possible D match to TRBD2 (6 bases). V lost 4 bases, J lost 6 bases, and 17 bases lay in between. Germline values: CDR1 MNHNY, CDR2 SVGAGI (reference sequence). The CDR3 covers 15 residues. The CDR3 loop is CASSFWETGGDTQYF. The CDR3 DNA reads TGTGCCAGCAGTTTTTGGGAAACAGGAGGGGATACGCAGTATTTT.

In its sample, this clone was seen a few times. The chain carries TRBV12-5 and TRBJ2-1; TRBD1 agrees at 8 bases. There are 14 residues in the CDR3. Unmatched junction bases numbered 5, after V lost 2 bases and J lost 8 bases. Germline-derived CDR1 and CDR2 are LGHNT and FRNRAP. CDR3 in amino acids: CASGLSGGADEQFF. CDR3 nucleotides: TGTGCTAGTGGTTTGTCAGGGGGCGCGGATGAGCAGTTCTTC.

DNA for the CDR3: TGTGCCAGCAGCCGAGGGACTGAAGCTTTCTTT. Protein: CASSRGTEAFF. The chain is built from TRBV5-6 and TRBJ1-1; D not certain. Per the germline V gene, CDR1 is SGHDT and CDR2 is YYEEEE. The CDR3 consists of 11 residues. Trimming removed 4 bases at V and 5 bases at J, with 6 bases between.

The J gene is TRBJ1-1, the V gene TRBV19; D not resolved. CDR3 length: 13 amino acids. Trimming took 5 bases from V and 1 from J, leaving 8 bases between them. In germline, CDR1 is LNHDA, CDR2 SQIVND (reference sequence). The CDR3 sequence is CASSFGPNTEAFF. DNA of the CDR3: TGTGCCAGTAGTTTTGGGCCGAACACTGAAGCTTTCTTT. Together with reference TRBV19 and TRBJ1-1, the CDR3 gives the full variable domain: DGGITQSPKYLFRKEGQNVTLSCEQNLNHDAMYWYRQDPGQGLRLIYYSQIVNDFQKGDIAEGYSVSREKKESFPLTVTSAQKNPTAFYLCASSFGPNTEAFFGQGTRLTVV.

The rearrangement joins TRBV7-8 to TRBJ2-3; 15 positions agree with TRBD2. This CDR3 has 18 residues. The V and J ends lost 4 bases and 5 bases, in that order; junction bases with no gene match: 10. Looked up from germline, CDR1 is SGHVS and CDR2 is FQNEAQ. The DNA of the CDR3 is TGTGCCAGCAGCTCGGGACTAGCGGGAGGTCTAGGGGGAGATACGCAGTATTTT. Encoded protein: CASSSGLAGGLGGDTQYF.

The V call is TRBV4-3, the J call TRBJ1-1; maybe TRBD1 (5 bases). This CDR3 contains 16 residues. V dropped 4 bases and J dropped 3 bases, with 18 bases sitting between them. Per germline, CDR1 LGHNA and CDR2 YSLEER. The CDR3, as DNA: TGCGCCAGCAGCCGTGTGATAGGAGGGGCAGACACTGAAGCTTTCTTT. This translates into CASSRVIGGADTEAFF.

V is TRBV5-4 and J is TRBJ1-1, with 10 nucleotides matching TRBD1. CDR1 is SGHNT, CDR2 YYREEE, per germline (reference sequence). With V trimmed by 0 bases and J by 1 base, 9 bases remained unmatched. The CDR3 has 18 amino acids. The CDR3, as DNA: TGTGCCAGCAGCTTGGTCGGGACAGGGGAGGCGGGGAACACTGAAGCTTTCTTT. It yields the protein CASSLVGTGEAGNTEAFF. The variable domain in full, completed from reference TRBV5-4 and TRBJ1-1, reads ETGVTQSPTHLIKTRGQQVTLRCSSQSGHNTVSWYQQALGQGPQFIFQYYREEENGRGNFPPRFSGLQFPNYSSELNVNALELDDSALYLCASSLVGTGEAGNTEAFFGQGTRLTVV.

This clone was seen once. The V gene is TRBV18, the J gene TRBJ2-7; D unclear. The V end lost 3 bases, the J end lost 0 bases, and 3 bases lay between the germline ends. The CDR3 contains 12 residues. Germline V CDR1 and CDR2: KGHSH, LQKENI. This CDR3 is CASSPNSYEQYF. As DNA, the CDR3 is TGTGCCAGCTCACCTAACTCCTACGAGCAGTACTTC.

CDR3 nucleotide sequence: TGCGCCAGCAGCCAAGATCTTGAGGACTATGGCTACACCTTC. The encoded protein is CASSQDLEDYGYTF. The chain carries TRBV4-3 and TRBJ1-2; the D is unclear. This CDR3 is built from 14 residues. Looked up from germline, CDR1 is LGHNA and CDR2 is YSLEER. The V and J ends lost 0 bases and 3 bases respectively, with 8 bases between them.

J is TRBJ2-1 and V is TRBV2; D is perhaps TRBD1 (5 bases). Germline CDR1 is SNHLY and CDR2 is FYNNEI. Trimming pared 2 bases from V and 1 base from J, leaving 6 bases between. This CDR3 has 14 residues. CDR3 protein: CASSERQSYNEQFF. CDR3 bases: TGTGCCAGCAGTGAACGACAGTCCTACAATGAGCAGTTCTTC.

The chain carries TRBV27 and TRBJ2-5; D possibly corresponds to TRBD1 (7 bases). Per germline, CDR1 MNHEY and CDR2 SMNVEV (reference sequence). This CDR3 region has 16 residues. V was cut by 5 bases and J by 5 bases, with 21 bases left in between. DNA of the CDR3: TGTGCCAGCAGTCTAGGGGCGGAGGGGGCTGAGGAGACCCAGTACTTC. Its protein product is CASSLGAEGAEETQYF.

The genes are TRBV5-1 and TRBJ2-7, with 7 nucleotides matching TRBD2. CDR1 and CDR2 (germline): SGHRS, YFSETQ. Trimming at V came to 3 bases and at J to 7 bases, leaving 4 bases not matched to a gene. This CDR3 comprises 12 residues. CDR3 DNA sequence: TGCGCCAGCAGCTACCCGGGGGGAGAGCAGTACTTC. Translating it yields CASSYPGGEQYF. Full variable domain (missing parts from reference TRBV5-1 and TRBJ2-7): KAGVTQTPRYLIKTRGQQVTLSCSPISGHRSVSWYQQTPGQGLQFLFEYFSETQRNKGNFPGRFSGRQFSNSRSEMNVSTLELGDSALYLCASSYPGGEQYFGPGTRLTVT.